Each of the 8 T cell receptor beta chains below was sequenced from the same sample in a study of cytomegalovirus exposure and HLA in healthy donors. The study ran its PCR with 60 Vbeta and 13 Jbeta primers. Libraries were prepared by immunoSEQ multiplex PCR; TCRdb keeps only in-frame clonotypes and omits some of them. The sample includes under 200,000 clones, about 80% of them seen just once. Sequenced sample: PBMCs. These TCRs come from a man aged 35 to 55 in good health and CMV-seronegative.

The chain has TRBV19 and TRBJ2-7; 7 bases match TRBD2. This CDR3 has 16 residues. Germline trimming cut 6 bases from V and 1 base from J; bases unmatched to any gene: 12. CDR1 and CDR2 from the germline V gene are LNHDA and SQIVND (reference sequence). Here the CDR3 reads CASRSVSASGSYEQYF. In nucleotides, the CDR3 is TGTGCCAGTAGGTCGGTCTCGGCTAGCGGTTCCTACGAGCAGTACTTC.

This clone qualifies as medium-sized. V usage is TRBV5-4 and J usage is TRBJ2-7, with D possibly being TRBD2 (5 bases). V lost 5 bases, J lost 7 bases, and 19 bases lay in between. The germline CDR1 and CDR2 sequences are SGHNT and YYREEE (reference sequence). The CDR3 contains 14 residues. The CDR3 sequence: CASSTIGGEGEQYF. The CDR3 DNA reads TGTGCCAGCAGTACGATAGGCGGAGAGGGTGAGCAGTACTTC.

This clone was counted between two and nine times. V and J are TRBV5-6 and TRBJ2-5; D is perhaps TRBD1 (8 bases). CDR3 length equals 16 residues. Germline CDR1 and CDR2: SGHDT and YYEEEE. Trimming shortened V by 4 bases and J by 2 bases, and 18 bases separated the two germline ends. This chain's CDR3 is CASSPWTGRVQETQYF. The CDR3 bases are TGTGCCAGCAGCCCATGGACAGGGAGGGTACAAGAGACCCAGTACTTC. Full variable domain (missing parts from reference TRBV5-6 and TRBJ2-5): DAGVTQSPTHLIKTRGQQVTLRCSPKSGHDTVSWYQQALGQGPQFIFQYYEEEERQRGNFPDRFSGHQFPNYSSELNVNALLLGDSALYLCASSPWTGRVQETQYFGPGTRLLVL.

This sequence joins TRBV2 and TRBJ2-1, with D possibly matching TRBD2 (6 bases). Germline V lookup: CDR1 SNHLY, CDR2 FYNNEI. V lost 7 bases to trimming and J lost 6 bases, with 13 bases between them. CDR3 size: 13 residues. CDR3 loop: CASILGGVNEQFF. CDR3 nucleotides: TGTGCCAGCATCCTGGGGGGAGTCAATGAGCAGTTCTTC.

The genes are TRBV15 and TRBJ2-1, with a weak D call TRBD1 (6 bases). Per germline, CDR1 LNHNV and CDR2 YYDKDF (reference sequence). The CDR3 sequence is 16 residues long. V gave up 5 bases and J gave up 3 bases, with 17 bases separating them. CDR3 sequence: CATSPVGQPSYNEQFF. In DNA form, the CDR3 reads TGTGCCACCAGCCCCGTTGGACAGCCTAGCTACAATGAGCAGTTCTTC.

The chain combines TRBV5-1 with TRBJ2-6, with D uncertain. V dropped 0 bases and J dropped 2 bases, with 9 bases sitting between them. Germline V CDR1 and CDR2: SGHRS, YFSETQ. The CDR3 sequence is 16 residues long. CDR3 coding DNA: TGCGCCAGCAGCTTGGTCCAGGCTGCTGGGGCCAACGTCCTGACTTTC. Its translation: CASSLVQAAGANVLTF.

This clone was observed a handful of times. The chain couples TRBV18 to TRBJ2-7; no firm D call. Trimming removed 2 bases at V and 6 bases at J, with 11 bases between. CDR1 and CDR2 from the germline V gene are KGHSH and LQKENI. CDR3 length equals 13 residues. This chain's CDR3 is CASSPGGGGEQYF. The CDR3 DNA follows: TGTGCCAGCTCACCAGGTGGCGGCGGCGAGCAGTACTTC.

This sequence joins TRBV5-1 and TRBJ2-3; TRBD2 agrees at 9 bases. V was pared by 0 bases and J by 9 bases, with 11 bases of the junction left unmatched. Per the germline V gene, CDR1 is SGHRS and CDR2 is YFSETQ. The CDR3 extends over 16 amino acids. The CDR3 loop is CASSLGLAAPSSTQYF. In nucleotides, the CDR3 is TGCGCCAGCAGCTTGGGACTAGCGGCCCCCTCCAGCACGCAGTATTTT. The variable domain in full, with the rest retrieved from reference TRBV5-1 and TRBJ2-3, is KAGVTQTPRYLIKTRGQQVTLSCSPISGHRSVSWYQQTPGQGLQFLFEYFSETQRNKGNFPGRFSGRQFSNSRSEMNVSTLELGDSALYLCASSLGLAAPSSTQYFGPGTRLTVL.